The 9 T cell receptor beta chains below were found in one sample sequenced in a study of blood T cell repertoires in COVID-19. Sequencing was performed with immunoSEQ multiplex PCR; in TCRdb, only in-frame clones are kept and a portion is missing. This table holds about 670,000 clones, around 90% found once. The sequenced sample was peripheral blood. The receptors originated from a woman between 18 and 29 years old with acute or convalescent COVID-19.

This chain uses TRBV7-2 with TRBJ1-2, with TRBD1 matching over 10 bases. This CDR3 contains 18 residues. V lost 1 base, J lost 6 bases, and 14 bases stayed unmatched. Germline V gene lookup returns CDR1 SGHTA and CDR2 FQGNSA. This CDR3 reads CASSLEIGAGQGSDGYTF. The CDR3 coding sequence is TGTGCCAGCAGCTTAGAAATTGGTGCGGGACAGGGGTCCGATGGCTACACCTTC.

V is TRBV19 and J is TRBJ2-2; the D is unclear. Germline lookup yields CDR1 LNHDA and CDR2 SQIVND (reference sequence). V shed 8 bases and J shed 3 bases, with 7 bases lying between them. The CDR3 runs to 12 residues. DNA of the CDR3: TGTGCCAGTGCCGGGTACACCGGGGAGCTGTTTTTT. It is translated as CASAGYTGELFF.

The CDR3 here is CASSTRQGLKTSYGYTF. The DNA of the CDR3 is TGTGCCAGTAGTACCCGACAGGGGCTAAAGACGTCCTATGGCTACACCTTC. The chain combines TRBV19 with TRBJ1-2, with 8 bases identical to TRBD1. There are 17 residues in the CDR3. Germline V gene sequence: CDR1 LNHDA, CDR2 SQIVND (reference sequence). V was clipped by 4 bases and J by 4 bases; unmatched bases: 14. The entire variable domain, with the rest obtained from reference TRBV19 and TRBJ1-2, is as follows: DGGITQSPKYLFRKEGQNVTLSCEQNLNHDAMYWYRQDPGQGLRLIYYSQIVNDFQKGDIAEGYSVSREKKESFPLTVTSAQKNPTAFYLCASSTRQGLKTSYGYTFGSGTRLTVV.

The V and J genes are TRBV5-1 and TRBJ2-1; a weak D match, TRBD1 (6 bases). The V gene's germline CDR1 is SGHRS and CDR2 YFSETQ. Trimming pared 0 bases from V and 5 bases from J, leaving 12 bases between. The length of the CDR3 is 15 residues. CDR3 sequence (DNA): TGCGCCAGCAGCTTGGCCACAGGGTCCCACAATGAGCAGTTCTTC. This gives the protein CASSLATGSHNEQFF.

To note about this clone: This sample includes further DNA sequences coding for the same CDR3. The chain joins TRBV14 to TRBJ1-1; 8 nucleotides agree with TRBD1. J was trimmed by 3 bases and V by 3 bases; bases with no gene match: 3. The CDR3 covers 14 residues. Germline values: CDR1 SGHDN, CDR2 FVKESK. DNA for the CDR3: TGTGCCAGCAGCCAGGACAGGGTGTACACTGAAGCTTTCTTT. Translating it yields CASSQDRVYTEAFF.

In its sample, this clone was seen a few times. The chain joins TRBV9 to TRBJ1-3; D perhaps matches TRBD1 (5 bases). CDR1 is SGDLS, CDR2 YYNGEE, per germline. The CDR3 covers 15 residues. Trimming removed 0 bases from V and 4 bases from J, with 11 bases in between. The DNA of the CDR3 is TGTGCCAGCAGCGTAGAGGGGAGCGGGGGAAACACCATATATTTT. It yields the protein CASSVEGSGGNTIYF.

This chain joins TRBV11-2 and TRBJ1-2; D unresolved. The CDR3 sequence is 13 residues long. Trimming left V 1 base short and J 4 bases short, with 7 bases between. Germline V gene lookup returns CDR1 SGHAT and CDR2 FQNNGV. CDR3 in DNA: TGTGCCAGCAGCTTAGGGCAGTCCTATGGCTACACCTTC. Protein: CASSLGQSYGYTF.

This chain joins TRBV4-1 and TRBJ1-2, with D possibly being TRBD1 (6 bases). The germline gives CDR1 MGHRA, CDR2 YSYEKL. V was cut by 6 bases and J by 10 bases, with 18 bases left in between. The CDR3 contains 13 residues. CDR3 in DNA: TGCGCCAGCAGTCTGGACAGATTTTTGGACTACACCTTC. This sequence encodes CASSLDRFLDYTF.

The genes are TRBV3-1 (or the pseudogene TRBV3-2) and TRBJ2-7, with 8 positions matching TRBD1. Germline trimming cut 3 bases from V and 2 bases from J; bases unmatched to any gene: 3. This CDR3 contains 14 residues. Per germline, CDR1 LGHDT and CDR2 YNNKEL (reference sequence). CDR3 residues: CASSHRDRTYEQYF. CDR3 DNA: TGTGCCAGCAGCCACCGGGACAGGACCTACGAGCAGTACTTC.